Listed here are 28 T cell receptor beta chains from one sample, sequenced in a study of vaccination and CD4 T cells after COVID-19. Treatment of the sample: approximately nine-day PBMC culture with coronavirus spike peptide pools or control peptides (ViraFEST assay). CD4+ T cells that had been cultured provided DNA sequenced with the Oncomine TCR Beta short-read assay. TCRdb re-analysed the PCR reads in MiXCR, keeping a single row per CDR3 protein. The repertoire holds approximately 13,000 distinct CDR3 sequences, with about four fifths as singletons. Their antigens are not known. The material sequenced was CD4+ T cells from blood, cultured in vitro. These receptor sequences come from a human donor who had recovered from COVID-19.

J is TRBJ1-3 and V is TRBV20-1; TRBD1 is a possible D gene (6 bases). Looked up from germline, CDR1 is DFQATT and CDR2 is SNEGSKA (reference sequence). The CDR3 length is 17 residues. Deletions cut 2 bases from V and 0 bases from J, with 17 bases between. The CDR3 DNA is TGCAGTGCTAGACCTAAAGGGGGAGTTCCCTCTGGAAACACCATATATTTT. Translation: CSARPKGGVPSGNTIYF.

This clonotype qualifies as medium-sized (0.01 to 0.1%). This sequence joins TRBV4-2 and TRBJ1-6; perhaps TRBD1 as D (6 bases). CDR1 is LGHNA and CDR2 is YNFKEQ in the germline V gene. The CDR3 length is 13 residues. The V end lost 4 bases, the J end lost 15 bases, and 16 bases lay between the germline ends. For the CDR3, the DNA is TGTGCCAGCAGCCCAAACCTACAGGGTCGCCTCCACTTT. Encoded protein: CASSPNLQGRLHF.

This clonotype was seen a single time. The CDR3 sequence: CASSAGPGVMNTEAFF. The CDR3 region has the DNA TGTGCCAGCAGCGCCGGGCCAGGGGTAATGAACACTGAAGCTTTCTTT. The rearrangement uses TRBV7-2 and TRBJ1-1, with D possibly being TRBD1 (6 bases). CDR3 length: 16 amino acids. Germline lookup yields CDR1 SGHTA and CDR2 FQGNSA. V lost 5 bases, J lost 0 bases, and 16 bases lay in between.

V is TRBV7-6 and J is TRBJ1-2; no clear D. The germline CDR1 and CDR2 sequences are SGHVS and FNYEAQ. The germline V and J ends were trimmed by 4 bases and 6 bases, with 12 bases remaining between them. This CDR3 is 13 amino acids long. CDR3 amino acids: CASSSVNEDGYTF. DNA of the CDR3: TGTGCCAGCAGCTCCGTGAATGAAGATGGCTACACCTTC.

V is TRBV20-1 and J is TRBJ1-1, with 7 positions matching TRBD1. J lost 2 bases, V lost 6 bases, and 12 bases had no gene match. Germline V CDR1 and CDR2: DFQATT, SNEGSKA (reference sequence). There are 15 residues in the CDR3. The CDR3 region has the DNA TGCAGTGCACCACCCGGAGGGGGCTCTAACACTGAAGCTTTCTTT. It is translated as CSAPPGGGSNTEAFF.

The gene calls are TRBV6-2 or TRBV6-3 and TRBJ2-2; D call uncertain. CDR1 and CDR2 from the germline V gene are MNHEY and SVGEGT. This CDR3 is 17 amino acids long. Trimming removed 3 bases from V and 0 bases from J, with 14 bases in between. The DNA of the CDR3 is TGTGCCAGCAGTTATAATTGGGGTCCGCCGAACACCGGGGAGCTGTTTTTT. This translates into CASSYNWGPPNTGELFF.

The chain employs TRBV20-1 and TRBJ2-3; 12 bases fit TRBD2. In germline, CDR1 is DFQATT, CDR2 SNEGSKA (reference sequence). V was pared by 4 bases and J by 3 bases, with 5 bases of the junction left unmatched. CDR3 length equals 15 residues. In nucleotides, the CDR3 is TGCAGTGCTACCGGACTAGCGGGACGTACAGATACGCAGTATTTT. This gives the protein CSATGLAGRTDTQYF.

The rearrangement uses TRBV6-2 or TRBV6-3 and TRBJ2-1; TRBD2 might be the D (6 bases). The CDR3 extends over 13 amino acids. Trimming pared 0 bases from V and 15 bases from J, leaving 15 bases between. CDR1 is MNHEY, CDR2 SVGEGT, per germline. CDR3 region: CASSYSLDYFLFF. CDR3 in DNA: TGTGCCAGCAGTTACTCCCTGGACTATTTTTTGTTCTTC.

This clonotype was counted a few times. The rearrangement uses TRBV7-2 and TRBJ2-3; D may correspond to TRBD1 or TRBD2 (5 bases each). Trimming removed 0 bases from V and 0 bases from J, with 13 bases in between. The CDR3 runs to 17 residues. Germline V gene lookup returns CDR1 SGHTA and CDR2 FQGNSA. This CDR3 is CASSLALGPPSTDTQYF. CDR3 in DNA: TGTGCCAGCAGCTTAGCGCTGGGACCGCCCAGCACAGATACGCAGTATTTT.

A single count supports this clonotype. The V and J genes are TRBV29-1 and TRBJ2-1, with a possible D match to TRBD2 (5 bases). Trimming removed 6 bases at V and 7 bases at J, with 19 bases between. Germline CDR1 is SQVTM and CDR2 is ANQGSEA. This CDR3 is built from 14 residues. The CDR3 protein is CSVLDWLLGNEQFF. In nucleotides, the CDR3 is TGCAGCGTGCTGGACTGGCTTCTGGGGAATGAGCAGTTCTTC.

The DNA for the CDR3 is TGTGCCAGCAGTTCCCTCGAACCGAACAATGAGCAGTTCTTC. Its translation: CASSSLEPNNEQFF. This sequence joins TRBV27 and TRBJ2-1, with no clear D. The CDR3 loop spans 14 amino acids. The germline gives CDR1 MNHEY, CDR2 SMNVEV (reference sequence). With 4 bases removed from V and 5 bases from J, the gap between germline ends came to 12 bases.

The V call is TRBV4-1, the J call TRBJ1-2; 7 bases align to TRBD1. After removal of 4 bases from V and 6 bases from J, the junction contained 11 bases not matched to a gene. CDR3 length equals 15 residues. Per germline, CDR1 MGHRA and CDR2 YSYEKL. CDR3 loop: CASSRGGRGTDGYTF. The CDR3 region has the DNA TGCGCCAGCAGCCGTGGAGGCAGGGGGACGGATGGCTACACCTTC.

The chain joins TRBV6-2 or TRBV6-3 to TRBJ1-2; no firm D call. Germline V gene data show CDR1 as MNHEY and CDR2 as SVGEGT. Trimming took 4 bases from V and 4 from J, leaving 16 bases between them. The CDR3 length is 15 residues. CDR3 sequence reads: CASSSQRSGPYGYTF. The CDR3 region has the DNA TGTGCCAGCAGTTCCCAACGTTCCGGCCCCTATGGCTACACCTTC.

The CDR3 reads CASSMGQPQHF. Written as DNA, the CDR3 is TGTGCCAGCAGCATGGGTCAGCCCCAGCATTTT. The chain joins TRBV6-2 or TRBV6-3 to TRBJ1-5; no reliable D call. The CDR3 totals 11 residues. Germline V gene data show CDR1 as MNHEY and CDR2 as SVGEGT. The ends were cut back, 6 bases at V and 6 bases at J, with 6 bases in the middle.

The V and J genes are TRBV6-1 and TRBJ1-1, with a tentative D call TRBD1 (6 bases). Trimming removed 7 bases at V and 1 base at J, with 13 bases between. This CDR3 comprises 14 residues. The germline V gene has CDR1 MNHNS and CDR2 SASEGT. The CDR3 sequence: CASNLDSQNTEAFF. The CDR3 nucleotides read TGTGCCAGCAATCTGGACAGTCAGAACACTGAAGCTTTCTTT.

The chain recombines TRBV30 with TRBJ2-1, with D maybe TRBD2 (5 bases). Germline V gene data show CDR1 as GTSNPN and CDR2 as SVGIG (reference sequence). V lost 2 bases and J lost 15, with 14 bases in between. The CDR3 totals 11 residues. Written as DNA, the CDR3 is TGTGCCTGGAGTAAGAAGCGGAAACCGTTCTTC. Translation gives CAWSKKRKPFF.

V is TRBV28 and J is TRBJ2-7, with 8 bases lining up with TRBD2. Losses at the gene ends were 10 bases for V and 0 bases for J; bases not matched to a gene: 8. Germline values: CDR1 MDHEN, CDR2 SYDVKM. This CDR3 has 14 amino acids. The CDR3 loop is CATRLALSSYEQYF. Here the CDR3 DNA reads TGTGCCACCCGACTAGCGCTAAGCTCCTACGAGCAGTACTTC. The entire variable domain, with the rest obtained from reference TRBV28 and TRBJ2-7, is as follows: DVKVTQSSRYLVKRTGEKVFLECVQDMDHENMFWYRQDPGLGLRLIYFSYDVKMKEKGDIPEGYSVSREKKERFSLILESASTNQTSMYLCATRLALSSYEQYFGPGTRLTVT.

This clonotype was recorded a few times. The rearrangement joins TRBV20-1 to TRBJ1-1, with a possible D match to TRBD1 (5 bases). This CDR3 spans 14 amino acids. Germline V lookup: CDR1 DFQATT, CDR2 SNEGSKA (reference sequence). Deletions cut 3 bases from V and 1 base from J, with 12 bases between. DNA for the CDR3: TGCAGTGCTAGGCGGGACCAGACGAACACTGAAGCTTTCTTT. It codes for CSARRDQTNTEAFF.

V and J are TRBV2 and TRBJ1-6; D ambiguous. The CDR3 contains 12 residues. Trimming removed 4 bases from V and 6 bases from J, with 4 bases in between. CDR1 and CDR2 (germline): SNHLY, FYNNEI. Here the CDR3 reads CASSVSNSPLHF. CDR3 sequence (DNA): TGTGCCAGCAGTGTCAGTAATTCACCCCTCCACTTT.

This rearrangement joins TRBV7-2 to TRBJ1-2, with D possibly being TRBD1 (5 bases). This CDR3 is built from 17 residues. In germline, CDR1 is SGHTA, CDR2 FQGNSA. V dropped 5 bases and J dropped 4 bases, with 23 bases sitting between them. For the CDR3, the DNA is TGTGCCAGCAGCCTCCAGGGCAGCTCCTCCCCTGGCTATGGCTACACCTTC. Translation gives CASSLQGSSSPGYGYTF.

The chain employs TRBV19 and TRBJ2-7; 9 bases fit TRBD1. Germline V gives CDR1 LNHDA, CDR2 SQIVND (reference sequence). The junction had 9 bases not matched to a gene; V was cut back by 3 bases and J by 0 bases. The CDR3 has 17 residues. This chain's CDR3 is CASSIHLDRGSSYEQYF. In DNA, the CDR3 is TGTGCCAGTAGTATCCACCTCGACAGGGGGAGCTCCTACGAGCAGTACTTC.

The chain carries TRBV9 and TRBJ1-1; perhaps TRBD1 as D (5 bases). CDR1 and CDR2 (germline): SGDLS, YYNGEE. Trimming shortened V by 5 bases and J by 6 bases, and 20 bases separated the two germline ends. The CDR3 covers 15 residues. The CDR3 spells CASRDPGAGGAEAFF. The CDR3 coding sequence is TGTGCCAGCAGGGACCCCGGGGCGGGAGGCGCTGAAGCTTTCTTT.

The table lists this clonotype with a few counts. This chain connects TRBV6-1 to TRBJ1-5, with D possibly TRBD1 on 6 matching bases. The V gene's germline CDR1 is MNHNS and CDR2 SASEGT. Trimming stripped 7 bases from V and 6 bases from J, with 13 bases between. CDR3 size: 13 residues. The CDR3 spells CASIHREGQPQHF. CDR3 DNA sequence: TGTGCCAGCATTCACAGGGAGGGTCAGCCCCAGCATTTT.

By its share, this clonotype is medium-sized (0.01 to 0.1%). The DNA for the CDR3 is TGTGCCAGCACCCGGACGACCCAAGAGACCCAGTACTTC. As protein: CASTRTTQETQYF. The V and J genes are TRBV11-3 and TRBJ2-5, with D hard to call. Deletions cut 7 bases from V and 1 base from J, with 10 bases between. The CDR3 is 13 residues long. Germline V gene data show CDR1 as SGHNT and CDR2 as YENEEA.

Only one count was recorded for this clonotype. The CDR3 bases are TGTGCCAGCAGCGGGAGGGGCCGATCGCTATCAACCGGGGAGCTGTTTTTT. As protein: CASSGRGRSLSTGELFF. The gene calls are TRBV7-8 and TRBJ2-2; 7 bases match TRBD2. J gave up 5 bases and V 5 bases, and 14 bases lay outside the gene matches. In germline, CDR1 is SGHVS, CDR2 FQNEAQ. This CDR3 has 17 residues.

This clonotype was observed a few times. The CDR3 DNA reads as TGCAGTGCTAGAGATGGGGGAGGAAGGAGGGGGGAGACCCAGTACTTC. Protein sequence: CSARDGGGRRGETQYF. The chain couples TRBV20-1 to TRBJ2-5; D may correspond to TRBD1 or TRBD2 (6 bases each). V lost 0 bases, J lost 5 bases, and 19 bases lay in between. The CDR3 loop spans 16 amino acids. Germline CDR1 and CDR2: DFQATT and SNEGSKA (reference sequence).

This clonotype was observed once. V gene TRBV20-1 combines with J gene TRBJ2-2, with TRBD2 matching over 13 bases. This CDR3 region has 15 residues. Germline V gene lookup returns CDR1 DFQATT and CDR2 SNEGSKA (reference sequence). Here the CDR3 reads CSASGTSGATGELFF. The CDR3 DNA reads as TGCAGCGCCTCCGGGACTAGCGGGGCCACCGGGGAGCTGTTTTTT.

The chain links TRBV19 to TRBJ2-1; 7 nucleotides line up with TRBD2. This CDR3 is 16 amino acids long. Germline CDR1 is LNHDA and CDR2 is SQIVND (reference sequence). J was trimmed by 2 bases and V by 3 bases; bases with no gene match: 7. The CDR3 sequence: CASSIRASGTYNEQFF. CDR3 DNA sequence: TGTGCCAGTAGTATTCGGGCTAGCGGCACCTACAATGAGCAGTTCTTC.